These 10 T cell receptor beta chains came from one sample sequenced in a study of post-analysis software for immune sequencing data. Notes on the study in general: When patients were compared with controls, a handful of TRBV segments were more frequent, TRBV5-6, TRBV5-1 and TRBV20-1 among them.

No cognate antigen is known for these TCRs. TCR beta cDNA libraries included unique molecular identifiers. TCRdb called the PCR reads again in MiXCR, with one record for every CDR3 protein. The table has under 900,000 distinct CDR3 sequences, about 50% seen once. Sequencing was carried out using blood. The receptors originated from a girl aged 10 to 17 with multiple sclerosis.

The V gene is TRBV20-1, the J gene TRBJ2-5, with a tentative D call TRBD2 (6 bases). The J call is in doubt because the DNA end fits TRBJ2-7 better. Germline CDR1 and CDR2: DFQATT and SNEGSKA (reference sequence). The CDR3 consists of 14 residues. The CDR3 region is CSATSVAGFSEQYF. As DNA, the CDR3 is TGCAGTGCTACGAGCGTGGCGGGGTTTTCCGAGCAGTACTTC.

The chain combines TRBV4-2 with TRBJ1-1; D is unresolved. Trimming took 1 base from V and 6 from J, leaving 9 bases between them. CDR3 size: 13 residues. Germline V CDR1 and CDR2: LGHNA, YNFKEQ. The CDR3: CASSQAFGAEAFF. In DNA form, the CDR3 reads TGTGCCAGCAGCCAAGCGTTTGGAGCTGAAGCTTTCTTT.

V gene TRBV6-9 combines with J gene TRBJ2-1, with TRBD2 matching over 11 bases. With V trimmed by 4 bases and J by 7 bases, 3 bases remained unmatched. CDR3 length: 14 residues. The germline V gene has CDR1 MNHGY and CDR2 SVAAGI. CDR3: CASSSTSGTNEQFF. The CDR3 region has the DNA TGTGCCAGCAGTTCGACTAGCGGGACGAATGAGCAGTTCTTC.

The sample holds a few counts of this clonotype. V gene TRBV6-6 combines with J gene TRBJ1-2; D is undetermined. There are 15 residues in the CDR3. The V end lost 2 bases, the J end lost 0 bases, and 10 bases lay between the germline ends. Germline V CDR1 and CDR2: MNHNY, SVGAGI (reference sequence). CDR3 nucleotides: TGTGCCAGCAGTTACCCAGGAGATGCTAACTATGGCTACACCTTC. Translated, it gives CASSYPGDANYGYTF.

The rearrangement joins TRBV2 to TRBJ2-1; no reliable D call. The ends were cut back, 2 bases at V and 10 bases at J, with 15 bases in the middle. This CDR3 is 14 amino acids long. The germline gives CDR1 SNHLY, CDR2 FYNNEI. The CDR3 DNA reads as TGTGCCAGCAGTGAATTTCGGCCCCCAGCGGAGCAGTTCTTC. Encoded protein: CASSEFRPPAEQFF.

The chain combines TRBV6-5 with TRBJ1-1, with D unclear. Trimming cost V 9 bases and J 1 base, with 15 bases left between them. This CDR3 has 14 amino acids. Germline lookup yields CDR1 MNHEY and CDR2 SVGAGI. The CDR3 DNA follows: TGTGCCAGGGCGTCGAGGCATTCGAACACTGAAGCTTTCTTT. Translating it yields CARASRHSNTEAFF.

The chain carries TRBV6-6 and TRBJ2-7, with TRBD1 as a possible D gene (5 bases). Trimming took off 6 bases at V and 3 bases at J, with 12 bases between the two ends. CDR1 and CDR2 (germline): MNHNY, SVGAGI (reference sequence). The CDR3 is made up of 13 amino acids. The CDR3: CASSPNDSYEQYF. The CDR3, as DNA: TGTGCCAGCAGCCCAAACGACAGCTACGAGCAGTACTTC.

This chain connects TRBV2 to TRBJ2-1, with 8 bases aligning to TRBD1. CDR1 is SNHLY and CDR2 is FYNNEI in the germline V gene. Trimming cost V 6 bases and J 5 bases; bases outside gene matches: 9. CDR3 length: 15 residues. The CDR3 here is CASREDRAANNEQFF. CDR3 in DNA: TGTGCCAGCAGAGAGGACAGGGCAGCCAACAATGAGCAGTTCTTC.

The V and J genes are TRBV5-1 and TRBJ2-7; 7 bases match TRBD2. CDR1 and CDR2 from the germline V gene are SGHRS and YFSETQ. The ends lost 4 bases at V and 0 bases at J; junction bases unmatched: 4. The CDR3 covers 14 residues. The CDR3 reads CASSAGGSSYEQYF. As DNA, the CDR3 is TGCGCCAGCAGCGCCGGGGGGAGCTCCTACGAGCAGTACTTC.

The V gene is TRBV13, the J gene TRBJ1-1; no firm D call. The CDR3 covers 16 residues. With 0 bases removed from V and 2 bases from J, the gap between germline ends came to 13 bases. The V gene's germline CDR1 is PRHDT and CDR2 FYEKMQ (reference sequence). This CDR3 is CASSLGRSRLNTEAFF. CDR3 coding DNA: TGTGCCAGCAGCTTAGGCCGTAGCAGACTAAACACTGAAGCTTTCTTT.